Shown below are 15 T cell receptor beta chains from a single sample sequenced in a study of OX40 agonist ivuxolimab in advanced cancers. The table came from immunoSEQ multiplex PCR; TCRdb's copy has only in-frame clones and leaves some out. The top ten clones hold around 1.7% of a sample with 60,000 to 65,000 clones, approximately 90% of them seen once. The sample was CD4+ or CD8+ T cells sorted from blood, taken in a trial of the OX40 agonist ivuxolimab. Source of these receptors: an adult with an advanced solid tumor such as melanoma, head and neck, liver or kidney cancer.

V and J are TRBV7-2 and TRBJ2-7; D uncertain. The germline CDR1 and CDR2 sequences are SGHTA and FQGNSA. This CDR3 is 12 amino acids long. V dropped 1 base and J dropped 4 bases, with 5 bases sitting between them. CDR3 region: CASSLDVYEQYF. CDR3 nucleotides: TGTGCCAGCAGCTTAGATGTGTACGAGCAGTACTTC.

The chain joins TRBV7-9 to TRBJ1-4, with 7 bases fitting TRBD1. The CDR3 has 15 residues. Trimming took 4 bases from V and 7 from J; bases not matched to a gene: 9. Germline values: CDR1 SEHNR, CDR2 FQNEAQ (reference sequence). The CDR3 DNA sequence: TGTGCCAGCAGCTCCAGGGGGGGGGAAGGTGAAAAACTGTTTTTT. Its protein is CASSSRGGEGEKLFF.

The chain joins TRBV18 to TRBJ1-4; no clear D gene. The length of the CDR3 is 13 residues. V gave up 4 bases and J gave up 7 bases, with 10 bases separating them. CDR1 and CDR2 from the germline V gene are KGHSH and LQKENI. DNA for the CDR3: TGTGCCAGCTCACGTTGGGAGGGTGAAAAACTGTTTTTT. This sequence encodes CASSRWEGEKLFF.

This clone was recorded once. The chain joins TRBV30 to TRBJ1-1, with TRBD1 identical over 8 bases. Looked up from germline, CDR1 is GTSNPN and CDR2 is SVGIG (reference sequence). The CDR3 is 14 amino acids. V was pared by 5 bases and J by 5 bases, with 10 bases of the junction left unmatched. The CDR3 spells CAWSQTGGSTEAFF. The CDR3 bases are TGTGCCTGGTCCCAAACAGGGGGGAGTACTGAAGCTTTCTTT.

The chain recombines TRBV2 with TRBJ2-5; perhaps TRBD2 as D (6 bases). The closer fit of TRBJ2-7 to the DNA end suggests the J call may be wrong. The CDR3 totals 14 residues. Germline CDR1 and CDR2: SNHLY and FYNNEI. The CDR3 nucleotides are TGTGCCAGCAGTGAAAGAACTAGCTTTGGCGAGCAGTACTTC. This codes for CASSERTSFGEQYF.

The chain recombines TRBV10-3 with TRBJ2-6; 7 positions agree with TRBD2. J was trimmed by 15 bases and V by 2 bases; bases with no gene match: 4. CDR1 is ENHRY and CDR2 is SYGVKD in the germline V gene. The CDR3 sequence is 12 residues long. CDR3: CAISEIAGPLTF. DNA for the CDR3: TGTGCCATCAGTGAGATAGCGGGCCCCCTGACTTTC.

The V and J genes are TRBV5-1 and TRBJ2-1, with 10 nucleotides matching TRBD1. This CDR3 region has 16 residues. With 2 bases clipped from V and 1 base from J, the junction kept 3 bases outside the gene matches. CDR1 is SGHRS and CDR2 is YFSETQ in the germline V gene. Here the CDR3 reads CASSFPGQGSYNEQFF. The CDR3 DNA follows: TGCGCCAGCAGCTTTCCGGGACAGGGGTCCTACAATGAGCAGTTCTTC.

J is TRBJ1-4 and V is TRBV1. TRBV1 is assigned pseudogene status. This CDR3 region has 13 residues. CDR3 sequence (DNA): TGCACCAGCACCCCACCTAGTCCCTGGAAACTGTTTTTT. It encodes CTSTPPSPWKLFF.

V and J are TRBV7-8 and TRBJ1-2, with TRBD1 matching 10 bases. V was clipped by 5 bases and J by 0 bases; unmatched bases: 9. Looked up from germline, CDR1 is SGHVS and CDR2 is FQNEAQ. CDR3 length: 17 residues. CDR3 protein: CASSPLTGGFTNYGYTF. CDR3 nucleotide sequence: TGTGCCAGCAGCCCCTTGACAGGGGGCTTTACTAACTATGGCTACACCTTC. Using reference TRBV7-8 and TRBJ1-2 for the parts outside the CDR3, the full variable domain is GAGVSQSPRYKVAKRGQDVALRCDPISGHVSLFWYQQALGQGPEFLTYFQNEAQLDKSGLPSDRFFAERPEGSVSTLKIQRTQQEDSAVYLCASSPLTGGFTNYGYTFGSGTRLTVV.

The chain couples TRBV15 to TRBJ2-1; the D call may be TRBD1 or TRBD2 (5 bases each). Germline V gene sequence: CDR1 LNHNV, CDR2 YYDKDF (reference sequence). Trimming stripped 0 bases from V and 4 bases from J, with 16 bases between. There are 17 residues in the CDR3. The CDR3 spells CATSREAAGRRYNEQFF. The DNA of the CDR3 is TGTGCCACCAGCAGAGAGGCGGCAGGGAGACGATACAATGAGCAGTTCTTC. The full variable domain, with the rest looked up from reference TRBV15 and TRBJ2-1, is DAMVIQNPRYQVTQFGKPVTLSCSQTLNHNVMYWYQQKSSQAPKLLFHYYDKDFNNEADTPDNFQSRRPNTSFCFLDIRSPGLGDTAMYLCATSREAAGRRYNEQFFGPGTRLTVL.

The table lists this clone with a count of one. The V and J genes are TRBV29-1 and TRBJ1-2, with D hard to call. Germline V gives CDR1 SQVTM, CDR2 ANQGSEA. Trimming removed 5 bases at V and 6 bases at J, with 13 bases between. CDR3 length equals 12 residues. Here the CDR3 DNA reads TGCAGCGTTCGCACCACATCGGATGGCTACACCTTC. Protein sequence: CSVRTTSDGYTF.

This clone has only a few counts. The V and J genes are TRBV7-9 and TRBJ2-3, with 10 positions matching TRBD1. Germline CDR1 and CDR2: SEHNR and FQNEAQ (reference sequence). This CDR3 has 15 amino acids. J lost 6 bases, V lost 3 bases, and 6 bases had no gene match. The chain's CDR3 is CASSLGQGLGDTQYF. The CDR3 DNA follows: TGTGCCAGCAGCTTGGGACAGGGGCTGGGGGATACGCAGTATTTT.

The rearrangement joins TRBV9 to TRBJ2-1, with TRBD2 matching 13 bases. V lost 0 bases, J lost 11 bases, and 11 bases stayed unmatched. The CDR3 runs to 17 residues. The germline V gene has CDR1 SGDLS and CDR2 YYNGEE. The CDR3 spells CASSVGPGLAGVRQQFF. CDR3 nucleotides: TGTGCCAGCAGCGTAGGTCCTGGACTAGCGGGAGTCCGACAGCAGTTCTTC.

The V gene is TRBV19, the J gene TRBJ1-4; TRBD1 agrees at 7 bases. V trimming: 7 bases; J trimming: 0 bases; junction bases outside the gene matches: 11. This CDR3 region has 17 residues. Germline CDR1 is LNHDA and CDR2 is SQIVND (reference sequence). CDR3 nucleotide sequence: TGTGCCAGTACCCTTGGAGGGACAGCAGCAACTAATGAAAAACTGTTTTTT. This codes for CASTLGGTAATNEKLFF.

This clone has just one count. The J gene is TRBJ2-7, the V gene TRBV15; 11 bases line up with TRBD2. The germline V gene has CDR1 LNHNV and CDR2 YYDKDF (reference sequence). There are 15 residues in the CDR3. The J segment lost 3 bases and the V segment lost 5 bases, leaving 6 bases of the junction unmatched. The CDR3, as DNA: TGTGCCACCAGCGGTAGCGGGAGGGGATACTACGAGCAGTACTTC. Its translation is CATSGSGRGYYEQYF.